The 5 T cell receptor beta chains presented below share a single source sample, sequenced in a study of blood T cells in healthy people across ages. The use of a sample-barcoded 5' primer and a J-beta primer mix characterized a second PCR of about 7 to 12 cycles. TCRdb fed the 5' RACE reads into MiXCR, producing one record per CDR3 protein. Here the sample spans approximately 730,000 distinct CDR3 sequences, about 53% being singletons. Sequenced input: blood. The source is a man at least 80 years old in good health.

This clonotype was detected only a few times. V gene TRBV5-1 combines with J gene TRBJ2-1; the D gene could be TRBD1 or TRBD2 (5 bases each). The tail of the sequence fits TRBJ2-7 better, so the J call may be wrong. In germline, CDR1 is SGHRS, CDR2 YFSETQ. This CDR3 comprises 16 residues. In DNA form, the CDR3 reads TGCGCCAGCAGCTTGGGAGGGGTCGGTCCCTACAATGAGCAGTACTTC. Translation gives CASSLGGVGPYNEQYF.

This clonotype was detected once. The V call is TRBV29-1, the J call TRBJ1-2; D is uncertain. Trimming took off 7 bases at V and 0 bases at J, with 15 bases between the two ends. The CDR3 sequence is 14 residues long. Germline lookup yields CDR1 SQVTM and CDR2 ANQGSEA. Here the CDR3 DNA reads TGCAGCGGAGGACCCGCGGAGACTAACTATGGCTACACCTTC. It translates to CSGGPAETNYGYTF.

This clonotype occurred a few times. The V call is TRBV5-1, the J call TRBJ2-2; 9 positions agree with TRBD2. This CDR3 region has 15 residues. Germline CDR1 and CDR2: SGHRS and YFSETQ. V was pared by 0 bases and J by 3 bases, with 0 bases of the junction left unmatched. The CDR3 loop reads CASSLGLADTGELFF. In DNA form, the CDR3 reads TGCGCCAGCAGCTTGGGACTAGCGGACACCGGGGAGCTGTTTTTT.

V usage is TRBV18 and J usage is TRBJ2-4, with D possibly being TRBD1 (6 bases). The J call is in doubt because the DNA end fits TRBJ2-7 better. The CDR3 is made up of 13 amino acids. Germline CDR1 is KGHSH and CDR2 is LQKENI. CDR3 loop: CASSPQGVYEQYF. For the CDR3, the DNA is TGTGCCAGCTCACCACAGGGGGTCTACGAGCAGTACTTC.

The gene calls are TRBV20-1 and TRBJ2-4; D ambiguous. The end of the DNA aligns better with TRBJ2-7, so the J call may be wrong. This CDR3 contains 11 residues. Germline lookup yields CDR1 DFQATT and CDR2 SNEGSKA (reference sequence). CDR3 region: CSARDRDEQYF. For the CDR3, the DNA is TGCAGTGCTAGAGATCGAGACGAGCAGTACTTC.